What follows are 27 T cell receptor beta chains derived from one specimen sequenced in a study of Graves' ophthalmopathy and Graves' hyperthyroidism. Amplifying from RNA transcripts, the study obtained TCR beta CDR3 regions. In the first round, RT-PCR was carried out with HTBI primers, and a multiplex PCR formed the second round. TCRdb reanalysed the multiplex PCR reads using MiXCR and keeps one entry per CDR3 protein. Seen here are about 480,000 distinct CDR3 sequences, 13% to 15% observed once, and the top ten hold roughly 10%. Sequencing was performed on blood. The origin of the receptors is a woman in her twenties or thirties with Graves' ophthalmopathy.

This clonotype was found many times. CDR3 coding DNA: TGTGCCAGCAGTTTCCGTGACAGGGCCTACGAGCAGTACTTC. Translating it yields CASSFRDRAYEQYF. This chain uses TRBV28 with TRBJ2-7; 7 positions agree with TRBD1. After removal of 3 bases from V and 2 bases from J, the junction contained 4 bases not matched to a gene. The CDR3 extends over 14 amino acids. Germline CDR1 MDHEN, CDR2 SYDVKM.

This clonotype is a singleton in its sample. The chain recombines TRBV28 with TRBJ1-1; no reliable D call. This CDR3 region has 16 residues. V shed 2 bases and J shed 0 bases, with 13 bases lying between them. CDR1 MDHEN and CDR2 SYDVKM come from the germline V gene. The CDR3 bases are TGTGCCAGCAGTTTAATAGGGCAGCTATTGAACACTGAAGCTTTCTTT. Protein product: CASSLIGQLLNTEAFF.

At least ten counts were recorded for this clonotype. The chain couples TRBV4-1 to TRBJ1-2, with TRBD1 as a possible D gene (5 bases). Germline lookup yields CDR1 MGHRA and CDR2 YSYEKL. CDR3 size: 17 residues. V gave up 0 bases and J gave up 7 bases, with 21 bases separating them. The CDR3 DNA is TGCGCCAGCAGCCAAGATGGGGTCGGGACGCTTAGAGCTGGCTACACCTTC. It encodes CASSQDGVGTLRAGYTF.

V gene TRBV12-3 or TRBV12-4 combines with J gene TRBJ1-1, with unresolved D. The CDR3 contains 15 residues. Trimming took off 6 bases at V and 1 base at J, with 15 bases between the two ends. The CDR3 nucleotides read TGTGCCAGCAGAGCCTCGGGGAGAAGGAACACTGAAGCTTTCTTT. This translates into CASRASGRRNTEAFF.

This clonotype was observed at least ten times. The chain is built from TRBV15 and TRBJ1-2; D ambiguous. CDR3 length: 14 residues. Germline V gives CDR1 LNHNV, CDR2 YYDKDF (reference sequence). V was cut by 0 bases and J by 3 bases, with 8 bases left in between. The CDR3 region has the DNA TGTGCCACCAGCAGAGATCGGACGGACTATGGCTACACCTTC. Its protein is CATSRDRTDYGYTF.

This clonotype was seen only once. This chain links TRBV6-1 with TRBJ2-7, with TRBD1 identical over 10 bases. CDR3 length: 15 amino acids. Germline assignment: CDR1 MNHNS and CDR2 SASEGT. Trimming cost V 3 bases and J 2 bases; bases outside gene matches: 4. CDR3 in amino acids: CASSEGQGTAYEQYF. The CDR3 coding sequence is TGTGCCAGCAGTGAGGGACAGGGGACGGCCTACGAGCAGTACTTC.

The table lists this clonotype with many counts. A read error may be the cause here, since a much bigger clone is one base away. This chain connects TRBV2 to TRBJ1-6; the match to TRBD1 covers 9 bases. The germline V gene encodes CDR1 SNHLY and CDR2 FYNNEI. The junction had 2 bases not matched to a gene; V was cut back by 3 bases and J by 8 bases. The CDR3 is 14 amino acids. The CDR3 sequence is CASSEGQGYSPLHF. CDR3 nucleotides: TGTGCCAGCAGTGAGGGACAGGGATATTCACCCCTCCACTTT.

This clonotype was found many times. The chain carries TRBV27 and TRBJ2-5, with 7 bases matching TRBD1. The CDR3 sequence is 15 residues long. Germline V gene data show CDR1 as MNHEY and CDR2 as SMNVEV (reference sequence). The J segment lost 2 bases and the V segment lost 5 bases, leaving 8 bases of the junction unmatched. In DNA, the CDR3 is TGTGCCAGCAGTCGACTCCGACAGGGTCAAGAGACCCAGTACTTC. It is translated as CASSRLRQGQETQYF.

The table lists this clonotype with a few counts. This chain links TRBV7-8 with TRBJ2-2; tentatively, D is TRBD2 (7 bases). The V gene's germline CDR1 is SGHVS and CDR2 FQNEAQ. Between the trimmed V and J ends, which lost 4 bases and 2 bases, there was a span of 14 bases. The length of the CDR3 is 16 residues. The CDR3 sequence: CASSSGGGGNTGELFF. The DNA of the CDR3 is TGTGCCAGCAGCTCCGGGGGAGGGGGTAACACCGGGGAGCTGTTTTTT.

The rearrangement joins TRBV28 to TRBJ1-1, with unresolved D. Germline CDR1 is MDHEN and CDR2 is SYDVKM. Trimming shortened V by 6 bases and J by 1 base, and 9 bases separated the two germline ends. This CDR3 region has 13 residues. The CDR3 DNA is TGTGCCAGCAGCCTCCTCGCGAACACTGAAGCTTTCTTT. It is translated as CASSLLANTEAFF.

This clonotype was seen repeatedly, ten times or more. The chain carries TRBV7-6 and TRBJ2-5; D unclear. With 5 bases removed from V and 1 base from J, the gap between germline ends came to 8 bases. Germline V CDR1 and CDR2: SGHVS, FNYEAQ. The CDR3 is 13 amino acids. CDR3 loop: CASSQTAQETQYF. The CDR3 DNA follows: TGTGCCAGCAGCCAGACGGCCCAAGAGACCCAGTACTTC.

Many counts were recorded for this clonotype. V gene TRBV28 combines with J gene TRBJ2-2, with D uncertain. Germline CDR1 is MDHEN and CDR2 is SYDVKM. The CDR3 contains 14 residues. The V gene lost 7 bases and the J gene lost 5 bases, with 14 bases spanning the gap. The CDR3 nucleotides read TGTGCCAGCATATATCAGCTACGGACCGGGGAGCTGTTTTTT. Its translation: CASIYQLRTGELFF.

The chain is built from TRBV12-3 or TRBV12-4 and TRBJ1-5; a possible D gene is TRBD1 (5 bases). The length of the CDR3 is 15 residues. Trimming took 5 bases from V and 7 from J, leaving 18 bases between them. The CDR3, as DNA: TGTGCCAGCAGTCTAGACAGTTTGTTAGGACAGCCCCAGCATTTT. Translating it yields CASSLDSLLGQPQHF.

This clonotype showed up many times. V is TRBV11-2 and J is TRBJ2-2, with no clear D. Trimming left V 1 base short and J 4 bases short, with 10 bases between. This CDR3 has 15 residues. Germline loops: CDR1 SGHAT, CDR2 FQNNGV. This chain's CDR3 is CASSLVTSPTGELFF. The CDR3 DNA is TGTGCCAGCAGCTTAGTTACCTCCCCCACCGGGGAGCTGTTTTTT.

The sample holds many counts of this clonotype. The chain couples TRBV28 to TRBJ1-1; TRBD1 aligns across 10 bases. Looked up from germline, CDR1 is MDHEN and CDR2 is SYDVKM. This CDR3 contains 16 residues. The V and J ends lost 5 bases and 5 bases, in that order; junction bases with no gene match: 11. The CDR3 sequence is CASSRIWTGGSTEAFF. CDR3 DNA: TGTGCCAGCAGTCGAATCTGGACAGGGGGGAGTACTGAAGCTTTCTTT.

This clonotype was recorded many times. The chain couples TRBV19 to TRBJ2-7, with 9 bases identical to TRBD2. The CDR3 totals 14 residues. The germline V gene has CDR1 LNHDA and CDR2 SQIVND (reference sequence). The V and J ends lost 3 bases and 2 bases, in that order; junction bases with no gene match: 2. The CDR3: CASSILAGTYEQYF. The CDR3 DNA is TGTGCCAGTAGTATTCTAGCGGGGACCTACGAGCAGTACTTC.

This sequence joins TRBV6-5 and TRBJ2-3, with D unresolved. This CDR3 contains 15 residues. Germline CDR1 is MNHEY and CDR2 is SVGAGI. Trimming took 2 bases from V and 6 from J, leaving 15 bases between them. The CDR3 spells CASSYTEPIMDTQYF. CDR3 nucleotide sequence: TGTGCCAGCAGTTACACGGAGCCGATTATGGATACGCAGTATTTT.

This clonotype was found many times. The gene calls are TRBV5-8 and TRBJ1-1; maybe TRBD1 (5 bases). The germline V and J ends were trimmed by 5 bases and 6 bases, with 14 bases remaining between them. Germline-derived CDR1 and CDR2 are SGHTS and YDEGEE. The length of the CDR3 is 13 residues. CDR3 in amino acids: CASRRRGKSEAFF. The CDR3 nucleotides read TGTGCCAGCAGACGGCGGGGCAAATCTGAAGCTTTCTTT.

This clonotype has a handful of counts. The V call is TRBV11-2, the J call TRBJ1-5; possible D gene TRBD1, 6 bases. Looked up from germline, CDR1 is SGHAT and CDR2 is FQNNGV. This CDR3 comprises 15 residues. V lost 4 bases to trimming and J lost 3 bases, with 13 bases between them. DNA for the CDR3: TGTGCCAGCAGCTACTCTGGGGGGGCCAATCAGCCCCAGCATTTT. This translates into CASSYSGGANQPQHF.

This clonotype was recorded at least ten times. The V and J genes are TRBV7-6 and TRBJ1-1, with 7 positions matching TRBD1. The CDR3 runs to 19 residues. The V gene end was trimmed by 2 bases and the J gene end by 0 bases; junction bases not matched to a gene: 15. Per the germline V gene, CDR1 is SGHVS and CDR2 is FNYEAQ. This chain's CDR3 is CASSLRLKGARYLNTEAFF. For the CDR3, the DNA is TGTGCCAGCAGCTTAAGGCTTAAGGGGGCGAGGTATTTGAACACTGAAGCTTTCTTT.

The chain recombines TRBV6-1 with TRBJ2-5, with unresolved D. This CDR3 has 13 amino acids. Trimming pared 6 bases from V and 5 bases from J, leaving 13 bases between. Germline V gene lookup returns CDR1 MNHNS and CDR2 SASEGT. CDR3 sequence reads: CASSLSRSETQYF. The CDR3 DNA sequence: TGTGCCAGCAGCCTAAGCCGGTCGGAGACCCAGTACTTC.

The gene calls are TRBV30 and TRBJ2-7; the match to TRBD1 covers 10 bases. Trimming at V came to 0 bases and at J to 2 bases, leaving 10 bases not matched to a gene. The CDR3 runs 17 residues. Germline V lookup: CDR1 GTSNPN, CDR2 SVGIG (reference sequence). The CDR3 nucleotides are TGTGCCTGGAGTGTACGGGTAGGGGGACAGGGGACCTACGAGCAGTACTTC. Its translation: CAWSVRVGGQGTYEQYF. The full variable domain, completed using reference TRBV30 and TRBJ2-7, is SQTIHQWPATLVQPVGSPLSLECTVEGTSNPNLYWYRQAAGRGLQLLFYSVGIGQISSEVPQNLSASRPQDRQFILSSKKLLLSDSGFYLCAWSVRVGGQGTYEQYFGPGTRLTVT.

This clonotype was seen a few times. The chain joins TRBV12-3 or TRBV12-4 to TRBJ1-1; tentatively, D is TRBD1 (5 bases). Trimming left V 3 bases short and J 8 bases short, with 13 bases between. This CDR3 has 13 residues. This chain's CDR3 is CASSFGTALEAFF. Written as DNA, the CDR3 is TGTGCCAGCAGTTTCGGGACCGCCCTGGAAGCTTTCTTT.

This chain connects TRBV28 to TRBJ2-7; weak D call: TRBD2 (5 bases). Germline CDR1 and CDR2: MDHEN and SYDVKM. The V end lost 5 bases, the J end lost 7 bases, and 21 bases lay between the germline ends. This CDR3 is 15 amino acids long. The CDR3 DNA reads as TGTGCCAGCAGTAAGGACTGGACCGCCCCGGGTGAGCAGTACTTC. It encodes CASSKDWTAPGEQYF.

This clonotype occurred many times. This chain uses TRBV4-1 with TRBJ1-2, with D possibly being TRBD1 (6 bases). The CDR3 is 16 amino acids. CDR1 is MGHRA and CDR2 is YSYEKL in the germline V gene. With 0 bases removed from V and 4 bases from J, the gap between germline ends came to 15 bases. For the CDR3, the DNA is TGCGCCAGCAGCCAAGATACGGGGGGCTTTGGCTATGGCTACACCTTC. Translating gives CASSQDTGGFGYGYTF.

This clonotype was seen at least ten times. The chain couples TRBV19 to TRBJ1-2; tentatively, D is TRBD1 (5 bases). Germline values: CDR1 LNHDA, CDR2 SQIVND (reference sequence). This CDR3 contains 14 residues. Trimming left V 5 bases short and J 4 bases short, with 14 bases between. DNA for the CDR3: TGTGCCAGTAGTGGGCCAGGGATCGGCTATGGCTACACCTTC. Its translation is CASSGPGIGYGYTF.

J is TRBJ1-2 and V is TRBV28, with D unresolved. Trimming removed 3 bases from V and 2 bases from J, with 7 bases in between. The CDR3 contains 13 residues. Germline lookup yields CDR1 MDHEN and CDR2 SYDVKM. The CDR3 reads CASSLFQNYGYTF. For the CDR3, the DNA is TGTGCCAGCAGTTTGTTCCAGAACTATGGCTACACCTTC.